The entry below gives a single T cell receptor (beta chain) sequence along with its context. Unique molecular identifiers were used in preparing the TCRbeta library. MiXCR, applied by TCRdb to the PCR reads, yields one record per CDR3 protein. Here the sample spans about 210,000 distinct CDR3 sequences, under 20% being singletons. These data originate in a study of T-cell reconstitution after alpha-beta-depleted transplantation in children. CDR1 and CDR2 from the germline V gene are KGHSH and LQKENI. This CDR3 is built from 16 residues. Trimming left V 3 bases short and J 2 bases short, with 15 bases between.

The sample in question was PBMCs, mostly from graft donor cells, obtained 360 days after TCRalphabeta/CD19-depleted stem cell transplant. The chain carries TRBV18 and TRBJ2-3, with D possibly being TRBD1 (6 bases). The source is a male patient aged 2-15 years who had a stem cell transplant for acute lymphoblastic leukemia, so the T cells may come from the graft donor. The CDR3 protein is CASSPTGTQTTDTQYF. The DNA for the CDR3 is TGTGCCAGCTCACCTACCGGGACACAGACCACAGATACGCAGTATTTT.